The clone carrying this T cell receptor beta chain is labeled as medium-sized (0.01 to 0.1%). Its target is unknown. cDNA was made from approximately 0.55 ug RNA using alpha and beta constant primers. Separate chain-specific third strand synthesis with multiplexing indices produced the alpha and beta libraries. TCRdb processed the 5' RACE reads anew with MiXCR; each CDR3 protein has one entry. The sample consists of over 8,000 distinct CDR3 sequences, roughly 8% of them appearing once. Whole blood was used without fractionation, so all unsorted peripheral T cells were included. This sample was included in a study of HIV-infected patients and healthy controls. The CDR3 has 13 residues. V was clipped by 0 bases and J by 5 bases, with 7 bases between them. Per germline, CDR1 SEHNR and CDR2 FQNEAQ (reference sequence). Study-level points and caveats: Comparisons were complicated because patients and controls had unequal numbers of distinct sequences. HIV-infected patients shared fewer CDR3 sequences between individuals than healthy controls.

The sequenced sample was blood. This sequence originates from an adult in good health. This chain connects TRBV7-9 to TRBJ1-2; D ambiguous. CDR3 sequence (DNA): TGTGCCAGCAGCTTAGCCGAGTGGTATGGCTACACCTTC. It encodes CASSLAEWYGYTF.